This T cell receptor beta chain stems from a study of yellow fever vaccine responses in identical twins (dated by TCRdb to 2016 to 2018). Regarding the study in general: The study precisely tracked vaccine-responding T cell clones in identical twins.

Worth noting for this clonotype: No antigen is known for it. Per-base quality was not reported, and no clone a single base away is much larger than it.

Summary of the overall study and its limitations: The T cell response to vaccination in identical twins was reported by the authors to appear partly convergent and partly personalized.

Library preparation used RT-PCR. The sample was run on an Illumina HiSeq 2500. The public reads were reanalyzed by TCRdb: fastp trimming at Q25, MiXCR alignment, in-frame beta chains only. Every CDR3 protein is listed once, alongside the most common genes and DNA of its rows. For this sample there are approximately 15,000 distinct CDR3 sequences; approximately 84% appear just once. In total, the top ten clones hold 0.67% of the sample. This clonotype was obtained from a woman aged 18-35 years who received the yellow fever vaccine. Donor details come from another sample of the same person, matched by shared clones. The material sequenced was T cells from blood (PBMCs), unsorted or a sorted subset (not recorded which), taken before or after yellow fever vaccination (not recorded which).

The CDR3 corresponds to CAISDRGRGYEQYF. The DNA sequence follows: TGTGCCATCAGTGACAGGGGACGTGGCTACGAGCAGTACTTC. The chain employs TRBV10-3 and TRBJ2-7, with TRBD1 tentatively as D gene (6 bases match). From a lookup of the germline V gene, CDR1 and CDR2 are ENHRY and SYGVKD. The CDR3 runs 14 amino acids, cysteine and phenylalanine included. Only the CDR3 portion is preserved as DNA: 42 bases, with reading frame beginning at the first base. V and J are truncated by 3 bases and 3 bases respectively, leaving an intervening sequence of 12 bases.